The 9 T cell receptor beta chains in this list originate from one sample, sequenced in a study of tumor-infiltrating lymphocytes in oesophageal squamous cell carcinoma (TCRdb year 2016). Libraries were constructed by PCR. The reads were generated on an Illumina HiSeq 2000. TCRdb applied fastp at Q25 and MiXCR to the public reads, then kept only in-frame beta chains. Identical CDR3 proteins give one entry, which carries the most common genes and DNA. This sample lists about 13,000 distinct CDR3 sequences; approximately 50% were detected once. 30% to 45% of the sample rests with the top ten. Sequenced input: esophageal tumor tissue. Receptor source: a male donor with esophageal squamous cell carcinoma.

There are many counts of this clonotype. The V and J genes are TRBV14 and TRBJ2-7; no firm D call. CDR1 SGHDN and CDR2 FVKESK come from the germline V gene. Trimming pared 0 bases from V and 5 bases from J, leaving 20 bases between. The CDR3 runs 17 residues. CDR3 sequence: CASSQEGHPLGFHEQYF. CDR3 sequence (DNA): TGTGCCAGCAGCCAAGAAGGCCATCCTTTGGGATTCCACGAGCAGTACTTC.

The gene calls are TRBV7-2 and TRBJ2-1; either TRBD1 or TRBD2 may fit D (6 bases each). The last part of the DNA fits TRBJ2-5 better; the J call may be wrong. Looked up from germline, CDR1 is SGHTA and CDR2 is FQGNSA. The CDR3 runs 14 residues. For the CDR3, the DNA is TGTGCCAGCAGCTTCGGAGGGGGGCAAGAGACCCAGTACTTC. Protein product: CASSFGGGQETQYF.

With regard to this clonotype: This sequence may be a read error, since a much larger clone differs from it by one base. The rearrangement links TRBV7-2 to TRBJ2-5, with 12 bases identical to TRBD2. The CDR3 sequence is 18 residues long. Germline V gives CDR1 SGHTA, CDR2 FQGNSA. V shed 5 bases, J shed 11 bases, and the junction held 21 bases outside the gene matches. For the CDR3, the DNA is TGTGCCAGCAGCCTATATCGGACTAGCGGGGCCTCCTACAATGAGCAGTACTTC. Its protein product is CASSLYRTSGASYNEQYF.

This clonotype was found a few times. The rearrangement uses TRBV7-2 and TRBJ1-1; D remains unclear. V lost 2 bases, J lost 7 bases, and 11 bases lay in between. Looked up from germline, CDR1 is SGHTA and CDR2 is FQGNSA. The CDR3 has 13 amino acids. The CDR3 protein is CASSLMGMGEAFF. The CDR3 coding sequence is TGTGCCAGCAGCTTAATGGGGATGGGTGAAGCTTTCTTT.

This clonotype was observed a handful of times. The rearrangement uses TRBV7-8 and TRBJ2-7, with 10 bases fitting TRBD1. The J segment lost 7 bases and the V segment lost 3 bases, leaving 3 bases of the junction unmatched. This CDR3 is built from 13 residues. Germline V gene sequence: CDR1 SGHVS, CDR2 FQNEAQ. The CDR3 region is CASSFGQGGEQYF. The CDR3 DNA reads as TGTGCCAGCAGCTTTGGACAGGGGGGGGAGCAGTACTTC.

As regards this clonotype: At one end, the junction sequence differs from germline, possibly due to a read error. The gene calls are TRBV11-2 and TRBJ2-6, with D possibly matching TRBD1 (8 bases). Germline CDR1 SGHAT, CDR2 FQNNGV. CDR3 length equals 14 residues. The CDR3 sequence: CASSSLDREGVGFF. Here the CDR3 DNA reads TGTGCCAGCAGCTCTTTGGACAGGGAGGGGGTTGGATTCTTC. Complete variable domain (other parts from reference TRBV11-2 and TRBJ2-6): EAGVAQSPRYKIIEKRQSVAFWCNPISGHATLYWYQQILGQGPKLLIQFQNNGVVDDSQLPKDRFSAERLKGVDSTLKIQPAKLEDSAVYLCASSSLDREGVGFFGAGSRLTVL.

To note about this clonotype: Without the conserved terminal phenylalanine or tryptophan, this CDR3 likely stems from a read error. It is unclear where the CDR3 begins or ends on the DNA, so no DNA is shown, and the CDR3 is as TCRdb lists it. The chain joins TRBV12-3 or TRBV12-4 to TRBJ2-6; the table's D call of TRBD2 was not tested on the DNA. Including both end residues, the CDR3 is 17 amino acids long. Here the CDR3 reads CASSLGRGGQETQYFGA.

The J gene is TRBJ1-5, the V gene TRBV7-2; 8 bases align to TRBD1. V was clipped by 5 bases and J by 2 bases; unmatched bases: 5. The length of the CDR3 is 15 residues. CDR1 and CDR2 from the germline V gene are SGHTA and FQGNSA. The CDR3 DNA follows: TGTGCCAGCAGCCTGATGACAGGGGGCAATCAGCCCCAGCATTTT. This sequence encodes CASSLMTGGNQPQHF.

As regards this clonotype: The conserved final phenylalanine or tryptophan is absent from the CDR3, which likely points to a read error. The DNA is left out, because the CDR3 cannot be placed on it with certainty; the CDR3 is given as TCRdb lists it. The chain recombines TRBV5-1 with TRBJ2-1; TRBD1, the D gene given by the table, was not confirmed from the DNA. Germline CDR1 SGHRS, CDR2 YFSETQ. The CDR3 is 16 residues long, counting both termini. The CDR3 loop reads CASSLQGHHYGYTFGS.